This section outlines one T cell receptor beta chain sequence together with its context. These data are taken from a study of monozygotic twins with inflammatory bowel disease. TCRdb reanalyzed the 5' RACE reads, giving one entry per CDR3 protein sequence and no DNA. The sample has about 350,000 distinct CDR3 sequences. Germline CDR1 is DFQATT and CDR2 is SNEGSKA (reference sequence). The CDR3 has 14 amino acids. The clonotype comes from a human donor with ulcerative colitis or Crohn's disease, or a healthy co-twin of an affected twin (not recorded which). The V and J genes are TRBV20-1 and TRBJ1-4; TCRdb outputs TRBD1, but without DNA this stays unchecked. Sequencing was done on a sample of blood. The CDR3 here is CSASLGQGVEKLFF.